The 3 T cell receptor beta chains below come from one sample, sequenced in a study of shared clonotypes between healthy human individuals. The assay was immunoSEQ multiplex PCR, and TCRdb's table has in-frame clones only and misses some. The table includes about 1.5 million clones, around 97% detected once. The specimen was naive CD4+ T cells sorted from blood. As for subset: CD45RA+ positively selected. These receptors all come from a man aged 25-40 years in good health.

The gene calls are TRBV4-3 and TRBJ1-5; no definite D call. Germline loops: CDR1 LGHNA, CDR2 YSLEER. The CDR3 length is 15 residues. V was trimmed by 5 bases and J by 4 bases, leaving 15 bases between them. The CDR3 sequence: CASSARFRGNQPQHF. The CDR3 bases are TGCGCCAGCAGCGCCCGGTTCCGAGGGAATCAGCCCCAGCATTTT.

CDR3 in DNA: TGTGCCAGCAGCTTAGCGGGAGACCCCTACGAGCAGTACTTC. Protein sequence: CASSLAGDPYEQYF. The chain links TRBV7-2 to TRBJ2-7; tentative D call: TRBD2 (5 bases). With 0 bases removed from V and 2 bases from J, the gap between germline ends came to 8 bases. Germline V lookup: CDR1 SGHTA, CDR2 FQGNSA. This CDR3 spans 14 amino acids.

The rearrangement uses TRBV2 and TRBJ2-7; D gene ambiguous. This CDR3 is 14 amino acids long. V lost 1 base and J 3 bases, leaving 10 bases between the germline ends. Germline CDR1 is SNHLY and CDR2 is FYNNEI. This CDR3 reads CASSEGQAVYEQYF. The CDR3 region has the DNA TGTGCCAGCAGTGAAGGGCAGGCCGTCTACGAGCAGTACTTC.